The rows below give T cell receptor beta chains drawn from one sample of a study of blood T cell repertoires in COVID-19. Generated by immunoSEQ multiplex PCR, the TCRdb table keeps only in-frame clones and is missing some. Altogether 150,000 to 200,000 clones are present, 81% being singletons, with the ten largest covering more than 9.5%. The specimen was peripheral blood. Receptor source: a woman in her 40s with COVID-19, enrolled during active disease. Both conserved end residues are part of each CDR3. The order of the fields is D gene, J gene, V gene, clone size, CDR3 protein, CDR3 DNA. D genes are given only for firm matches. Clone size appears in some rows only: once, few, many, or a class for an expanded clone.

>NA|TRBJ2-2|TRBV6-5|NA
CASQGLLTGELFF
TGTGCCAGCCAAGGACTCTTAACCGGGGAGCTGTTTTTT
>NA|TRBJ1-1|TRBV2|NA
CASKYYTEAFF
TGTGCCAGCAAATACTACACTGAAGCTTTCTTT
>TRBD2|TRBJ2-1|TRBV19|NA
CASSTGGVSIHEQFF
TGTGCCAGTAGTACCGGGGGGGTTAGCATCCATGAGCAGTTCTTC
>TRBD1|TRBJ2-7|TRBV29-1|few
CSVESRDSYEQYF
TGCAGCGTTGAATCCCGGGACAGCTACGAGCAGTACTTC
>NA|TRBJ1-3|TRBV30|NA
CAWSVGGRGRSGNTIYF
TGTGCCTGGAGTGTAGGAGGGAGGGGACGCTCTGGAAACACCATATATTTT
>NA|TRBJ2-1|TRBV5-5|NA
CASTVNSLENEQFF
TGTGCCAGCACTGTGAATTCGTTGGAGAATGAGCAGTTCTTC
>TRBD2|TRBJ2-1|TRBV10-3|NA
CAISASSGSGRPFF
TGTGCCATCAGTGCGAGTAGCGGGAGTGGCCGGCCGTTCTTC
>NA|TRBJ2-3|TRBV27|few
CASSYPQGDTQYF
TGTGCCAGCAGTTATCCCCAGGGAGATACGCAGTATTTT
>NA|TRBJ2-3|TRBV11-2|NA
CASSLDSHTDTQYF
TGTGCCAGCAGCTTAGACAGTCACACAGATACGCAGTATTTT
>TRBD1|TRBJ2-1|TRBV5-4|NA
CASSRGQGSYDEQFF
TGTGCCAGCAGCAGGGGACAGGGCTCCTACGATGAGCAGTTCTTC
>NA|TRBJ2-1|TRBV7-3|NA
CASSLTGISYNEQFF
TGTGCCAGCAGCTTAACCGGGATCTCCTACAATGAGCAGTTCTTC
>NA|TRBJ1-1|TRBV19|NA
CASSVRDKNTEAFF
TGTGCCAGTAGTGTCCGGGACAAGAACACTGAAGCTTTCTTT
>TRBD2|TRBJ2-5|TRBV6-1|NA
CASSERGLKPGETQYF
TGTGCCAGCAGTGAACGGGGACTAAAGCCTGGAGAGACCCAGTACTTC
>NA|TRBJ2-5|TRBV7-2|NA
CASSLGQAFGETQYF
TGTGCCAGCAGCTTAGGACAGGCGTTTGGTGAGACCCAGTACTTC
>TRBD2|TRBJ2-5|TRBV30|once
CAWSVLAGVETQYF
TGTGCCTGGAGTGTTTTAGCGGGAGTGGAGACCCAGTACTTC
>TRBD1|TRBJ1-5|TRBV6-2/TRBV6-3|NA
CASSTWTGDDQPQHF
TGTGCCAGCAGTACATGGACAGGGGATGATCAGCCCCAGCATTTT
>NA|TRBJ1-4|TRBV19|NA
CASSQVATNEKLFF
TGTGCCAGTAGCCAGGTGGCAACTAATGAAAAACTGTTTTTT
>NA|TRBJ1-2|TRBV7-2|NA
CASSLAAPTPEGYTF
TGTGCCAGCAGCTTAGCAGCACCTACGCCTGAAGGCTACACCTTC
>NA|TRBJ2-5|TRBV21-1|NA
CASSKDPSGQETQYF
TGTGCCAGCAGCAAAGACCCTAGCGGACAAGAGACCCAGTACTTC
>NA|TRBJ1-4|TRBV20-1|NA
CSAHRDEKLFF
TGCAGTGCGCACCGCGATGAAAAACTGTTTTTT
>NA|TRBJ2-7|TRBV6-6|NA
CASNQGESYEQYF
TGTGCCAGCAACCAGGGCGAAAGCTACGAGCAGTACTTC
>TRBD1|TRBJ1-4|TRBV11-2|NA
CASSPRDRNEKLFF
TGTGCCAGCAGCCCCCGGGACAGGAATGAAAAACTGTTTTTT
>TRBD2|TRBJ2-1|TRBV5-4|NA
CASSLGGGPAYNEQFF
TGTGCCAGCAGCCTCGGGGGGGGTCCGGCCTACAATGAGCAGTTCTTC
>TRBD2|TRBJ2-1|TRBV19|once
CATRLAGGRINEQFF
TGTGCCACCCGACTAGCGGGGGGGCGAATCAATGAGCAGTTCTTC
>TRBD1|TRBJ1-3|TRBV18|NA
CASSPYLQGTGNTIYF
TGTGCCAGCTCACCATACTTACAGGGGACTGGAAACACCATATATTTT
>TRBD1|TRBJ1-6|TRBV4-1|NA
CASSRQGLNSPLHF
TGCGCCAGCAGCAGACAGGGACTCAATTCACCCCTCCACTTT
>NA|TRBJ1-5|TRBV2|NA
CASSEQGNQPQHF
TGTGCCAGCAGTGAACAGGGGAATCAGCCCCAGCATTTT
>TRBD2|TRBJ2-1|TRBV2|once
CASSAEALRLLAGRNEQFF
TGTGCCAGCAGTGCTGAGGCCCTGCGTCTACTAGCGGGAAGGAATGAGCAGTTCTTC
>NA|TRBJ1-6|TRBV15|few
CATSIAPGRGLLRDSPLHF
TGTGCCACCAGCATCGCTCCGGGGAGGGGACTATTAAGGGATTCACCCCTCCACTTT
>TRBD1|TRBJ1-5|TRBV19|NA
CASTVGTGGNQPQHF
TGTGCCAGTACAGTCGGGACAGGGGGCAATCAGCCCCAGCATTTT
>NA|TRBJ2-5|TRBV5-1|NA
CASSLHQEVKTQYF
TGCGCCAGCAGCCTTCACCAGGAGGTAAAGACCCAGTACTTC
>NA|TRBJ2-3|TRBV27|NA
CASSWRAQMADTQYF
TGTGCCAGCAGTTGGCGGGCCCAGATGGCAGATACGCAGTATTTT
>NA|TRBJ2-5|TRBV2|NA
CASSVAMVRGQETQYF
TGTGCCAGCAGTGTGGCAATGGTACGGGGACAAGAGACCCAGTACTTC
>TRBD2|TRBJ2-1|TRBV5-1|NA
CASSGGLAVYNEQFF
TGCGCCAGCAGCGGGGGACTAGCGGTCTACAATGAGCAGTTCTTC
>NA|TRBJ1-1|TRBV5-1|NA
CASSGGSGSTEAFF
TGCGCCAGCAGCGGAGGGAGTGGCAGCACTGAAGCTTTCTTT
>NA|TRBJ2-1|TRBV9|NA
CASSVEPGMLNEQFF
TGTGCCAGCAGCGTTGAGCCAGGGATGTTAAATGAGCAGTTCTTC
>NA|TRBJ2-1|TRBV14|NA
CASSHPMSSYNEQFF
TGTGCCAGCAGCCACCCTATGTCCTCCTACAATGAGCAGTTCTTC
>NA|TRBJ2-7|TRBV4-1|NA
CASSQDRESYEQYF
TGCGCCAGCAGCCAAGATCGGGAGTCCTACGAGCAGTACTTC
>NA|TRBJ2-5|TRBV7-2|NA
CASSLGPGVLGTQYF
TGTGCCAGCAGCTTAGGGCCGGGGGTCCTCGGGACCCAGTACTTC
>NA|TRBJ2-4|TRBV3-1/TRBV3-2|NA
CASSQGPGTKNIQYF
TGTGCCAGCAGCCAAGGGCCAGGGACCAAAAACATTCAGTACTTC
>NA|TRBJ1-2|TRBV9|NA
CASSNEVGGGYTF
TGTGCCAGCTCCAATGAGGTAGGGGGTGGCTACACCTTC
>TRBD1|TRBJ1-4|TRBV15|few
CATSRDRGYEKLFF
TGTGCCACCAGCAGAGACAGGGGGTATGAAAAACTGTTTTTT
>TRBD1|TRBJ2-5|TRBV7-3|NA
CASSPGQGYQETQYF
TGTGCCAGCAGCCCGGGACAGGGGTACCAAGAGACCCAGTACTTC
>NA|TRBJ2-2|TRBV6-5|NA
CASSYSIYAGELFF
TGTGCCAGCAGTTACTCGATCTACGCCGGGGAGCTGTTTTTT
>NA|TRBJ2-3|TRBV10-3|NA
CAISTVDTQYF
TGTGCCATCAGTACGGTAGATACGCAGTATTTT
>TRBD2|TRBJ2-1|TRBV18|NA
CASSLSGSHNEQFF
TGTGCCAGCTCCCTTAGCGGGAGTCACAATGAGCAGTTCTTC
>TRBD1|TRBJ1-1|TRBV20-1|NA
CSASPGQGVYTEAFF
TGCAGTGCTAGTCCGGGACAGGGAGTTTACACTGAAGCTTTCTTT
>NA|TRBJ2-5|TRBV7-7|NA
CASSPSGGGTGTQYF
TGTGCTAGCAGCCCCTCGGGTGGTGGTACGGGGACCCAGTACTTC